The rows below give T cell receptor beta chains drawn from one sample of a study of blood T cell repertoires in COVID-19. The assay was immunoSEQ multiplex PCR, and TCRdb's table has in-frame clones only and misses some. The sample gives more than 100,000 clones, roughly 80% of which show up once; more than 1.4% is in the top ten. The sample comprised peripheral blood. Every receptor here comes from a man aged 60 to 69 with acute or convalescent COVID-19. Each CDR3 is given without its conserved first and last residue. Fields, in order: CDR3 protein, J gene, V gene, CDR3 length.

CDR3: ASSRAGRYGYT; J: TRBJ1-2; V: TRBV6-5; length: 11
CDR3: ASSGGAGHTGELF; J: TRBJ2-2; V: TRBV19; length: 13
CDR3: ASSSTGSGANVLT; J: TRBJ2-6; V: TRBV11-3; length: 13
CDR3: ASSLGTGIIQPQH; J: TRBJ1-5; V: TRBV2; length: 13
CDR3: ASTRGGGVRPEAF; J: TRBJ1-1; V: TRBV5-1; length: 13
CDR3: SVEGQQGPTYQETQY; J: TRBJ2-5; V: TRBV29-1; length: 15
CDR3: ASVRGDSAGNEQF; J: TRBJ2-1; V: TRBV30; length: 13
CDR3: ASSLGQVTEAF; J: TRBJ1-1; V: TRBV27; length: 11
CDR3: AWRKGLVDNEQF; J: TRBJ2-1; V: TRBV30; length: 12
CDR3: ASSLAGGTDTQY; J: TRBJ2-3; V: TRBV6-5; length: 12
CDR3: ASSPDSPFQPQH; J: TRBJ1-5; V: TRBV5-1; length: 12
CDR3: ASTFGGGETEAF; J: TRBJ1-1; V: TRBV19; length: 12
CDR3: ASSLDPSRGAGGQSDTQY; J: TRBJ2-3; V: TRBV5-4; length: 18
CDR3: ASSAGLNYGYT; J: TRBJ1-2; V: TRBV5-1; length: 11
CDR3: ASSAYSQGLGNQPQH; J: TRBJ1-5; V: TRBV6-1; length: 15
CDR3: ASSLGQGSYQPQH; J: TRBJ1-5; V: TRBV27; length: 13
CDR3: ASRRDRGAYNEQF; J: TRBJ2-1; V: TRBV5-8; length: 13
CDR3: ASQGPFNEKLF; J: TRBJ1-4; V: TRBV9; length: 11
CDR3: ASSEEGRGLLPANQPQH; J: TRBJ1-5; V: TRBV2; length: 17
CDR3: ASRSRLVETQY; J: TRBJ2-5; V: TRBV6-5; length: 11
CDR3: AISPEAGNQPQH; J: TRBJ1-5; V: TRBV10-3; length: 12
CDR3: AWSPPNRFFSYEQY; J: TRBJ2-7; V: TRBV30; length: 14
CDR3: ASSKARLAGDSYEQY; J: TRBJ2-7; V: TRBV21-1; length: 15
CDR3: ASSIDRGDEKLF; J: TRBJ1-4; V: TRBV19; length: 12
CDR3: ASSHQTRPPADTQY; J: TRBJ2-3; V: TRBV6-6; length: 14
CDR3: ASSPSGQGVNEQY; J: TRBJ2-7; V: TRBV5-1; length: 13
CDR3: ASSFQGVNTEAF; J: TRBJ1-1; V: TRBV7-9; length: 12
CDR3: ASSLGDRVRAGELF; J: TRBJ2-2; V: TRBV5-1; length: 14
CDR3: ATSRGGTAYEQY; J: TRBJ2-7; V: TRBV15; length: 12
CDR3: ASSYPPSSSYEQY; J: TRBJ2-7; V: TRBV6-5; length: 13
CDR3: ASSLDRRWAGVTYEQY; J: TRBJ2-7; V: TRBV5-6; length: 16
CDR3: ASSLTGRAF; J: TRBJ1-1; V: TRBV19; length: 9
CDR3: TSSQEKRREQF; J: TRBJ2-1; V: TRBV1; length: 11
CDR3: ASSLAGTTHTDTQY; J: TRBJ2-3; V: TRBV7-2; length: 14
CDR3: ATSEGQGNTEAF; J: TRBJ1-1; V: TRBV24-1; length: 12
CDR3: ATSGTGQGPQH; J: TRBJ1-5; V: TRBV24-1; length: 11
CDR3: ASSINSGAYEQY; J: TRBJ2-7; V: TRBV19; length: 12
CDR3: ATSTGPGNTEAF; J: TRBJ1-1; V: TRBV24-1; length: 12
CDR3: ASSVGVLSSGNTGELF; J: TRBJ2-2; V: TRBV9; length: 16
CDR3: ASSGMAYEQY; J: TRBJ2-7; V: TRBV2; length: 10
CDR3: ASSISRQGAGANVLT; J: TRBJ2-6; V: TRBV19; length: 15
CDR3: ASSLTSYEQY; J: TRBJ2-7; V: TRBV12-3/TRBV12-4; length: 10
CDR3: ASTPLLLGYNEQF; J: TRBJ2-1; V: TRBV9; length: 13
CDR3: ASSDRKGSFYEEQF; J: TRBJ2-1; V: TRBV11-3; length: 14
CDR3: ASSRDRWNTEAF; J: TRBJ1-1; V: TRBV5-5; length: 12
CDR3: AWSSPSRGGYEQY; J: TRBJ2-7; V: TRBV30; length: 13
CDR3: ASSQGRNTEAF; J: TRBJ1-1; V: TRBV3-1/TRBV3-2; length: 11
CDR3: ASSFSPPGKGVV; J: TRBJ2-1; V: TRBV27; length: 12
CDR3: ASSLRRGGFEQY; J: TRBJ2-7; V: TRBV5-4; length: 12
CDR3: ASSQDLASILREQY; J: TRBJ2-7; V: TRBV3-1/TRBV3-2; length: 14
CDR3: ASSPGQGRYEQY; J: TRBJ2-7; V: TRBV9; length: 12
CDR3: ASGLVGGGTGTSYEQY; J: TRBJ2-7; V: TRBV12-5; length: 16
CDR3: ASSVSGGREYGYT; J: TRBJ1-2; V: TRBV9; length: 13
CDR3: ASSEAAPFVETQY; J: TRBJ2-5; V: TRBV6-1; length: 13
CDR3: AWSAGTGATNEKLF; J: TRBJ1-4; V: TRBV30; length: 14
CDR3: ASSLDRGMAQY; J: TRBJ2-5; V: TRBV5-4; length: 11
CDR3: AWSDGTGTEAF; J: TRBJ1-1; V: TRBV30; length: 11
CDR3: ATSGKEGVGQPQH; J: TRBJ1-5; V: TRBV24-1; length: 13
CDR3: ASSRERGNTGELF; J: TRBJ2-2; V: TRBV21-1; length: 13
CDR3: AISGDRGTNEKLF; J: TRBJ1-4; V: TRBV10-3; length: 13